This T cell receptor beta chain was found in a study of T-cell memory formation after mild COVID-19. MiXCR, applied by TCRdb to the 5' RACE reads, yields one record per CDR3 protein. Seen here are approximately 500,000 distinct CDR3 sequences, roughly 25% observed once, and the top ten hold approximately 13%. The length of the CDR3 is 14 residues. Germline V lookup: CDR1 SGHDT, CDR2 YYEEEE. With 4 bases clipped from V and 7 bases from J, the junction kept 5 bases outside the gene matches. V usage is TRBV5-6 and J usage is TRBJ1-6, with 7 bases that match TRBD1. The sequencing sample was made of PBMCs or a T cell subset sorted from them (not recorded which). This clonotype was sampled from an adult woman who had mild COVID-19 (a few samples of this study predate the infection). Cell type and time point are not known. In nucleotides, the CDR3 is TGTGCCAGCAGCATGGGACAGCTGAATTCACCCCTCCACTTT. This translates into CASSMGQLNSPLHF.